Listed below are T cell receptor beta chains from one sample, sequenced in a study of cytomegalovirus exposure and HLA in healthy donors. Using immunoSEQ multiplex PCR, the repertoire was profiled, and TCRdb retains in-frame clones only, with some absent. The table lists roughly 180,000 clones, approximately 88% of them singletons. The material sequenced was PBMCs. These receptors came from a boy younger than 18 in good health and CMV-seronegative. Both conserved end residues are part of each CDR3. Each record gives: J gene, V gene, clone size, D gene, CDR3 DNA, CDR3 protein. The D gene is left open where the match is weak. The size field is filled for only some rows; it gives once, few, many or a size class.

j_gene: TRBJ2-7; v_gene: TRBV20-1; abundance: NA; d_gene: NA; CDR3nt: TGCAGTGCTAGAATACGGGGCGAGCAGTACTTC; CDR3aa: CSARIRGEQYF
j_gene: TRBJ2-1; v_gene: TRBV7-9; abundance: NA; d_gene: TRBD2; CDR3nt: TGTGCCAGCAGCTTAGACGGGACTAGCGGGAATGAGCAGTTCTTC; CDR3aa: CASSLDGTSGNEQFF
j_gene: TRBJ2-1; v_gene: TRBV5-1; abundance: NA; d_gene: TRBD2; CDR3nt: TGCGCCAGCAGTTACCCAGCGGGGCCGAGCTCCTACAATGAGCAGTTCTTC; CDR3aa: CASSYPAGPSSYNEQFF
j_gene: TRBJ2-2; v_gene: TRBV7-2; abundance: NA; d_gene: NA; CDR3nt: TGTGCCAGCAGCCCGCAGGGGAGCACCGGGGAGCTGTTTTTT; CDR3aa: CASSPQGSTGELFF
j_gene: TRBJ2-1; v_gene: TRBV29-1; abundance: NA; d_gene: TRBD2; CDR3nt: TGCAGCGTTGAGGGCCTAGCGGGAAGATCATACAATGAGCAGTTCTTC; CDR3aa: CSVEGLAGRSYNEQFF
j_gene: TRBJ2-1; v_gene: TRBV6-4; abundance: NA; d_gene: TRBD1; CDR3nt: TGTGCCAGCAGAGCCGGGACAGGTGGGACGCAGTTCTTC; CDR3aa: CASRAGTGGTQFF
j_gene: TRBJ2-7; v_gene: TRBV5-1; abundance: NA; d_gene: NA; CDR3nt: TGCGCCAGCAGCCTTGTCGGGGAGTGGAACGAGCAGTACTTC; CDR3aa: CASSLVGEWNEQYF
j_gene: TRBJ1-1; v_gene: TRBV30; abundance: NA; d_gene: NA; CDR3nt: TGTGCCTGGAGGGGGCACCGGAACACTGAAGCTTTCTTT; CDR3aa: CAWRGHRNTEAFF
j_gene: TRBJ2-7; v_gene: TRBV5-1; abundance: NA; d_gene: NA; CDR3nt: TGCGCCAGCAGCTCCGGCGAAGAGAGCGAGAGGTCCTACGAGCAGTACTTC; CDR3aa: CASSSGEESERSYEQYF
j_gene: TRBJ1-2; v_gene: TRBV28; abundance: once; d_gene: NA; CDR3nt: TGTGGGGGCAACTATGGCTACACCTTC; CDR3aa: CGGNYGYTF
j_gene: TRBJ2-1; v_gene: TRBV15; abundance: NA; d_gene: TRBD2; CDR3nt: TGTGCCACCAGCACAGGCGGCAGCGGGGTGGGGCAGTTCTTC; CDR3aa: CATSTGGSGVGQFF
j_gene: TRBJ1-5; v_gene: TRBV9; abundance: NA; d_gene: NA; CDR3nt: TGTGCCAGCAGCGCCCACAATAGCAATCAGCCCCAGCATTTT; CDR3aa: CASSAHNSNQPQHF
j_gene: TRBJ2-1; v_gene: TRBV2; abundance: NA; d_gene: TRBD2; CDR3nt: TGTGCCAGCAGTACCACGCCTAGCGGGGGGGCACGTGAGCAGTTCTTC; CDR3aa: CASSTTPSGGAREQFF
j_gene: TRBJ2-7; v_gene: TRBV5-5; abundance: NA; d_gene: NA; CDR3nt: TGTGCCAGCAGCCCGGACAGTTACGAGCAGTACTTC; CDR3aa: CASSPDSYEQYF
j_gene: TRBJ2-1; v_gene: TRBV9; abundance: NA; d_gene: NA; CDR3nt: TGTGCCAGCAGCTCAACAGGGTTAACCTACAATGAGCAGTTCTTC; CDR3aa: CASSSTGLTYNEQFF
j_gene: TRBJ1-2; v_gene: TRBV19; abundance: NA; d_gene: NA; CDR3nt: TGTGCCAGTAGTATCCAGGGCGAAAACTATGGCTACACCTTC; CDR3aa: CASSIQGENYGYTF
j_gene: TRBJ2-1; v_gene: TRBV9; abundance: NA; d_gene: NA; CDR3nt: TGTGCCAGCAGCCCCGGTAACGAACAGTTCTTC; CDR3aa: CASSPGNEQFF
j_gene: TRBJ2-1; v_gene: TRBV7-9; abundance: NA; d_gene: NA; CDR3nt: TGTGCCAGCAGCATCAAAAATGAGCAGTTCTTC; CDR3aa: CASSIKNEQFF
j_gene: TRBJ2-7; v_gene: TRBV4-1; abundance: NA; d_gene: TRBD2; CDR3nt: TGCGCCAGCAGCCAAGATCAAGCGGGGCCCTCCTACGAGCAGTACTTC; CDR3aa: CASSQDQAGPSYEQYF
j_gene: TRBJ2-2; v_gene: TRBV9; abundance: NA; d_gene: NA; CDR3nt: TGTGCCAGCAGCGTAGATGGCGGGGCCACCGGGGAGCTGTTTTTT; CDR3aa: CASSVDGGATGELFF